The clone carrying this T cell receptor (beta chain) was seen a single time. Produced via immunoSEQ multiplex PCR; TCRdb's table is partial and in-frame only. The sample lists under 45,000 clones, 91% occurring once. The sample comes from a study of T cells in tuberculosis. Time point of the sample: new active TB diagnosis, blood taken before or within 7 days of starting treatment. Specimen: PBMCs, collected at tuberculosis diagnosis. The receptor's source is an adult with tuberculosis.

The CDR3 loop reads CASNTWGGTGELFF. DNA of the CDR3: TGTGCCAGCAACACATGGGGGGGCACCGGGGAGCTGTTTTTT. The chain uses TRBV28 and TRBJ2-2, with 7 bases identical to TRBD2. V lost 7 bases, J lost 4 bases, and 6 bases stayed unmatched. The CDR3 covers 14 residues. Germline V gene data show CDR1 as MDHEN and CDR2 as SYDVKM. The variable domain in full, with the rest retrieved from reference TRBV28 and TRBJ2-2, is DVKVTQSSRYLVKRTGEKVFLECVQDMDHENMFWYRQDPGLGLRLIYFSYDVKMKEKGDIPEGYSVSREKKERFSLILESASTNQTSMYLCASNTWGGTGELFFGEGSRLTVL.